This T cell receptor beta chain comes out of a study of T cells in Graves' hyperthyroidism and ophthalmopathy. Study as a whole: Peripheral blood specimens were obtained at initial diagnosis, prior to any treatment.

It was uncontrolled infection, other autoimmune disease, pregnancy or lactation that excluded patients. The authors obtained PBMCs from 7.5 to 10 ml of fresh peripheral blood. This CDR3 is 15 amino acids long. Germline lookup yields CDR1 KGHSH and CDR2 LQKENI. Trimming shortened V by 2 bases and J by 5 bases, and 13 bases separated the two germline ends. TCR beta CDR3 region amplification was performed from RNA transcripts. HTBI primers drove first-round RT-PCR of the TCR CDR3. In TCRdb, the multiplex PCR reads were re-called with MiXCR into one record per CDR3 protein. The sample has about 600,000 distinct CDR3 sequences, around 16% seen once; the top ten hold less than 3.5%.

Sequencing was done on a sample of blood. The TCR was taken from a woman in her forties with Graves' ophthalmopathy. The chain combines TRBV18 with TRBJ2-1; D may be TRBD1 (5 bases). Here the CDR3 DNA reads TGTGCCAGCTCACCATTAAATTCAGGGAACAATGAGCAGTTCTTC. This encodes CASSPLNSGNNEQFF.